This T cell receptor beta chain originates from a study of CD8 T cells in ankylosing spondylitis. Via MiXCR, TCRdb re-called the 5' RACE reads, giving one row per CDR3 protein. The sample carries about 69,000 distinct CDR3 sequences, roughly 5.2% recorded once. This clonotype has ten or more counts. As yet, its antigen is unknown. General observations from the study: A TCR beta motif of under ten highly homologous variants appeared characteristic of ankylosing spondylitis blood. The authors reported significant enrichment of disease-linked clones in matched ankylosing spondylitis synovial fluid.

The CDR3 has 15 amino acids. Germline CDR1 SGDLS, CDR2 YYNGEE. Deletions cut 4 bases from V and 0 bases from J, with 11 bases between. The sample comprised blood, either unsorted or a sorted T cell fraction (not recorded which). This receptor was obtained from a male donor with ankylosing spondylitis or in good health (not recorded which). V and J are TRBV9 and TRBJ2-1; D might be TRBD1 or TRBD2, each matching 5 bases. In DNA, the CDR3 is TGTGCCAGCAGCAGGGCAGGGAGCTCCTACAATGAGCAGTTCTTC. It codes for CASSRAGSSYNEQFF.